A selection of T cell receptor beta chains follows, all from one sample in a study of T-cell memory formation after mild COVID-19. One entry per CDR3 protein results from TCRdb running MiXCR on the 5' RACE reads. Among approximately 300,000 distinct CDR3 sequences listed, 15% to 20% were seen once. Sequenced material: PBMCs or a T cell subset sorted from them (not recorded which). These receptor sequences come from a man aged 18 to 29 who had mild COVID-19 (a few samples of this study predate the infection). Cell type and time point are not known. Both conserved end residues are part of each CDR3. Some rows mark clone size as missing; the rest say once, few, many or name a class of expanded clone.

v_call	clone_size	j_call	cdr3_aa
TRBV7-9	-	TRBJ2-1	CASSVLAGFKPNNEQFF
TRBV20-1	-	TRBJ2-3	CSARDPGGVADTQYF
TRBV9	-	TRBJ1-4	CASSVGLERKLFF
TRBV7-9	many	TRBJ2-3	CASSLGGAPRNTQYF
TRBV6-5	-	TRBJ2-4	CASSSTSVVRNIQYF
TRBV28	-	TRBJ2-3	CAFQDRGTDTQYF
TRBV27	few	TRBJ2-3	CASSKQTGTDTQYF
TRBV20-1	many	TRBJ2-7	CSARAEGQGYEQYF
TRBV18	few	TRBJ2-4	CASSLAGTGRNIQYF
TRBV12-3/TRBV12-4	-	TRBJ1-1	CASGRYRNRRVTEAFF
TRBV4-2	-	TRBJ1-2	CASSQALRAYGYTF
TRBV9	-	TRBJ1-6	CASSGQGFNSPLHF
TRBV4-2	many	TRBJ2-1	CASSQDDGSYNEQFF
TRBV4-3	-	TRBJ2-3	CASSQDPPGGADTQYF
TRBV9	few	TRBJ1-4	CASSAVVGREREKLFF
TRBV4-2	few	TRBJ2-5	CASSQGGPGRETQYF
TRBV5-1	-	TRBJ2-7	CASSLVGTPLAVGEQYF
TRBV5-1	many	TRBJ2-3	CASRSRSPPDTQYF
TRBV7-8	-	TRBJ2-4	CASSSAGRGASKNIQYF
TRBV4-1	-	TRBJ2-5	CASSQGVRGGHETQYF
TRBV4-1	-	TRBJ1-1	CASSQEGRDTEAFF
TRBV5-4	-	TRBJ2-2	CASSPDGENTGELFF
TRBV2	few	TRBJ2-3	CASSPQRGTDTQYF
TRBV29-1	-	TRBJ2-7	CSAEGPGSYEQYF
TRBV5-1	-	TRBJ2-1	CASSPPDRGSDEQFF
TRBV10-3	many	TRBJ2-1	CAISDPGGDNEQFF
TRBV12-3/TRBV12-4	-	TRBJ1-5	CASSIRPGALQPQHF
TRBV5-1	few	TRBJ1-1	CASSFFRAEIDTEAFF
TRBV4-3	-	TRBJ2-7	CASSQDLHYEQYF
TRBV12-5	many	TRBJ1-2	CASGLFAGDNYGYTF
TRBV7-3	-	TRBJ2-7	CASSPTGTSGGKKYF
TRBV6-5	few	TRBJ2-2	CASSYGVGAGELFF
TRBV11-2	-	TRBJ2-3	CASSPRTSGSTDTQYF
TRBV7-2	-	TRBJ2-5	CASSLVPGLRQETQYF
TRBV12-3/TRBV12-4	few	TRBJ2-3	CASRSGTGGYTDTQYF
TRBV4-3	-	TRBJ1-2	CASSQEARTSYGYTF
TRBV4-3	few	TRBJ2-2	CASSQVVADTGELFF
TRBV5-1	many	TRBJ1-6	CASSLYLANSPLHF
TRBV19	-	TRBJ2-5	CASRDITVGETQYF
TRBV4-1	-	TRBJ1-1	CASSQVPGLNTEAFF
TRBV5-5	few	TRBJ1-5	CASRVDVSGPQHF
TRBV5-1	few	TRBJ2-3	CASSLAGGGGAVDTQYF
TRBV12-3/TRBV12-4	-	TRBJ2-5	CASSPTFSGGLQETQYF
TRBV5-5	few	TRBJ1-1	CASRSPGQGLGAFF
TRBV6-2/TRBV6-3	few	TRBJ2-1	CASSYLGGTPYNEQFF
TRBV5-1	few	TRBJ2-2	CASSLGDRGPPGELFF
TRBV29-1	few	TRBJ2-3	CSVTLLSTQYF
TRBV7-2	many	TRBJ2-1	CASSLSGLAGASSYNEQFF
TRBV5-4	few	TRBJ2-3	CASSFSVDTQYF
TRBV2	few	TRBJ2-2	CASSKKGQGTGELFF
TRBV28	-	TRBJ1-1	CASSLPGDSTEAFF
TRBV6-5	few	TRBJ2-1	CASRRDRYNEQFF
TRBV7-2	-	TRBJ2-1	CASSSGPHLDEQFF
TRBV29-1	few	TRBJ2-2	CSVGGGNTGELFF
TRBV2	few	TRBJ1-4	CASSAEGTGSEKLFF
TRBV7-2	-	TRBJ2-3	CASSLVRGITDTQYF